A single sample gave rise to the 9 T cell receptor beta chains below, sequenced in a study of blood T cell repertoires in COVID-19. Clones were sequenced by immunoSEQ multiplex PCR, and TCRdb holds only the in-frame ones, with some missing. In the table there are more than 65,000 clones, roughly four fifths of which are singletons. The sequenced sample consisted of peripheral blood. These receptors all come from a human donor in a cohort sampled during active COVID-19.

The CDR3 DNA reads as TGTGCCAGCAGCCAGGGGGAGAGCACAGATACGCAGTATTTT. Its translation: CASSQGESTDTQYF. The chain combines TRBV7-2 with TRBJ2-3; 7 positions agree with TRBD1. V shed 5 bases, J shed 0 bases, and the junction held 2 bases outside the gene matches. This CDR3 has 14 amino acids. The germline V gene has CDR1 SGHTA and CDR2 FQGNSA.

V gene TRBV7-9 combines with J gene TRBJ2-5, with D possibly TRBD2 on 5 matching bases. V was trimmed by 0 bases and J by 5 bases, leaving 16 bases between them. Germline V gene data show CDR1 as SEHNR and CDR2 as FQNEAQ (reference sequence). The CDR3 has 16 amino acids. This chain's CDR3 is CASSLAPKAVGETQYF. CDR3 in DNA: TGTGCCAGCAGCTTAGCGCCTAAAGCGGTAGGGGAGACCCAGTACTTC.

This sequence joins TRBV5-6 and TRBJ1-6; 7 bases line up with TRBD1. The CDR3 spans 19 residues. Per the germline V gene, CDR1 is SGHDT and CDR2 is YYEEEE. Trimming took 4 bases from V and 0 from J; bases not matched to a gene: 13. The CDR3 DNA sequence: TGTGCCAGCAGCGACACAGGGGTAGGCTTCGACTCCTATAATTCACCCCTCCACTTT. This sequence encodes CASSDTGVGFDSYNSPLHF.

The rearrangement joins TRBV28 to TRBJ1-1; D is unclear. The CDR3 consists of 12 residues. Per germline, CDR1 MDHEN and CDR2 SYDVKM. The ends were cut back, 3 bases at V and 4 bases at J, with 6 bases in the middle. CDR3 sequence (DNA): TGTGCCAGCAGTTTGCAGGTCACTGAAGCTTTCTTT. It codes for CASSLQVTEAFF.

This clone has just a few counts. This chain joins TRBV19 and TRBJ1-4; TRBD1 might be the D (6 bases). The CDR3 spans 14 residues. With 3 bases removed from V and 5 bases from J, the gap between germline ends came to 10 bases. The germline V gene has CDR1 LNHDA and CDR2 SQIVND (reference sequence). Here the CDR3 reads CASSIGDKNEKLFF. DNA of the CDR3: TGTGCCAGTAGTATTGGGGACAAGAATGAAAAACTGTTTTTT.

The J gene is TRBJ1-1, the V gene TRBV3-1 (or the pseudogene TRBV3-2); TRBD1 might be the D (5 bases). CDR3 length equals 15 residues. V lost 0 bases to trimming and J lost 6 bases, with 14 bases between them. The germline V gene has CDR1 LGHDT and CDR2 YNNKEL (reference sequence). The CDR3 DNA is TGTGCCAGCAGCCAAGACGGAGGGGTTTTCCCTGAAGCTTTCTTT. It specifies CASSQDGGVFPEAFF.

The chain recombines TRBV2 with TRBJ1-6, with a weak D call TRBD1 (5 bases). The V and J ends lost 7 bases and 2 bases respectively, with 18 bases between them. The germline gives CDR1 SNHLY, CDR2 FYNNEI. This CDR3 has 17 residues. The CDR3 nucleotides read TGTGCCAGCACCGACCAGGACAACCATCCCTATAATTCACCCCTCCACTTT. It translates to CASTDQDNHPYNSPLHF.

The chain couples TRBV5-5 to TRBJ2-7; 8 bases match TRBD1. This CDR3 is built from 14 residues. J gave up 5 bases and V 4 bases, and 8 bases lay outside the gene matches. The germline V gene encodes CDR1 SGHKS and CDR2 YYEKEE (reference sequence). CDR3 in amino acids: CASSQTGTGHEQYF. CDR3 nucleotides: TGTGCCAGCAGCCAGACGGGGACAGGACACGAGCAGTACTTC.

This clone was seen a few times. The V gene is TRBV25-1, the J gene TRBJ2-7, with 10 bases that match TRBD1. Germline CDR1 MGHDK, CDR2 SYGVNS. The CDR3 contains 15 residues. V dropped 3 bases and J dropped 7; count of bases not matched to a gene: 9. CDR3 region: CASSETGGALSEQYF. As DNA, the CDR3 is TGTGCCAGCAGTGAGACAGGGGGCGCGTTGTCAGAGCAGTACTTC.